This T cell receptor (beta chain) was captured in a study of monozygotic twins with inflammatory bowel disease. TCRdb derives one entry per CDR3 protein from the 5' RACE reads, leaving out DNA. The data show about 380,000 distinct CDR3 sequences, and the top ten clones hold 2% to 3%. As for this clonotype: The antigen remains undetermined.

The V gene's germline CDR1 is SNHLY and CDR2 FYNNEI. The CDR3 loop spans 14 amino acids. Whole-study results and caveats: Distinction of different T cell subtypes was not possible.

This sequence was found in a human donor with ulcerative colitis or Crohn's disease, or a healthy co-twin of an affected twin (not recorded which). The V gene is TRBV2, the J gene TRBJ1-1; the TCRdb D gene call, TRBD1, has no DNA to confirm it. The sequenced sample consisted of blood. The CDR3 sequence: CASSITGVYTEAFF.